This T cell receptor (beta chain) was sequenced during a study of blood T cell repertoires in COVID-19. Assay used: immunoSEQ multiplex PCR; TCRdb lists only in-frame clones, some missing. The table has about 73,000 clones, approximately 92% seen once; the top ten hold roughly 9.6%. This CDR3 spans 17 amino acids. V lost 3 bases and J lost 1; bases outside the gene matches: 6. Germline V gene data show CDR1 as LGHDT and CDR2 as YNNKEL (reference sequence). The chain couples TRBV3-1 (or the pseudogene TRBV3-2) to TRBJ2-2; TRBD1 matches at 9 bases. The sample consisted of peripheral blood. This TCR came from a man at least 80 years old with acute or convalescent COVID-19. The DNA for the CDR3 is TGTGCCAGCAGCCACCTCGGGGGACAGGGGAACACCGGGGAGCTGTTTTTT. Amino acids: CASSHLGGQGNTGELFF.